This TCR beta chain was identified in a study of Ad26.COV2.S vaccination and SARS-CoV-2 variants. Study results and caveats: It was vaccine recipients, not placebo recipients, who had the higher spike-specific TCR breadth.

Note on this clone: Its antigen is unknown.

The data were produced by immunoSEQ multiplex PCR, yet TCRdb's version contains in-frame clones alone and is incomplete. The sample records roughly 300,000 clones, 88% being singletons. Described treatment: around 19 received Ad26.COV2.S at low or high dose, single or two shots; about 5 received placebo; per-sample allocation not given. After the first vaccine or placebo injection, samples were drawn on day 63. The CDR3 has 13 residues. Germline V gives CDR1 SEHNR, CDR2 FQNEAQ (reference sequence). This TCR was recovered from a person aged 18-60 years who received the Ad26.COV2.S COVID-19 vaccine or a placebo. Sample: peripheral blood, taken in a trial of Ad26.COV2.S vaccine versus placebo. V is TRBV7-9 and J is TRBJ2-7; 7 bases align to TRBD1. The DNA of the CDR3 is TGTGCTACCGGGACAGACTTCAACTACGAGCAGTACTTC. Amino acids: CATGTDFNYEQYF.